This entry describes one TCR beta chain. Participant reports of clinical history set cohort assignment. Two negative PCRs, clearance, or symptom resolution had been documented for recovered Cohort 3 donors. The data were obtained in a study of blood T cell repertoires in COVID-19. Study-level background: The samples span acute and convalescent COVID-19 from the United States, Italy and Spain. T cells, B-cell-depleted T cells, or PBMCs provided the cDNA or gDNA that served as material.

Data came from immunoSEQ multiplex PCR; TCRdb stores just in-frame clones and leaves some out. The sample carries about 480,000 clones, roughly 90% recorded once. The CDR3 has 13 amino acids. V dropped 3 bases and J dropped 7 bases, with 14 bases sitting between them. Looked up from germline, CDR1 is SGDLS and CDR2 is YYNGEE. This TCR derives from a woman between 35 and 50 years old who had recovered from COVID-19. Sequencing was performed on PBMCs or T cells enriched from blood (not recorded which). V usage is TRBV9 and J usage is TRBJ2-7; the D gene is possibly TRBD1 (5 bases). The CDR3 DNA reads as TGTGCCAGCAGCGAAAGACAGCTCGGGGAGCAGTACTTC. Its protein is CASSERQLGEQYF.